This T cell receptor beta chain derives from a study of response to subunit inactivated influenza vaccine. Study outcomes and limitations: Seasonal influenza vaccination, on each occasion, was suggested by the authors to recruit few new T cells.

Germline CDR1 reads LGHNA; CDR2 reads YSLEER. The CDR3 spans 14 residues. Between the trimmed V and J ends, which lost 3 bases and 6 bases, there was a span of 13 bases. This clonotype was seen only a few times. Antigen unknown. TCRdb re-called the RT-PCR reads with MiXCR, one entry per CDR3 protein. The sample lists around 540,000 distinct CDR3 sequences, over 9.5% occurring once. The V gene is TRBV4-3, the J gene TRBJ2-3, with D hard to call. This sequence originates from a man aged 50 to 60 who received an inactivated influenza vaccine. Here the sequenced sample was PBMCs from blood, taken on the day of vaccination. The CDR3 DNA reads TGCGCCAGCAGCCAGAGCGCGCTCTGGGATACGCAGTATTTT. Translated: CASSQSALWDTQYF.